These 32 T cell receptor beta chains came from one sample sequenced in a study of Ad26.COV2.S vaccination and SARS-CoV-2 variants. Using immunoSEQ multiplex PCR, the repertoire was profiled, and TCRdb retains in-frame clones only, with some absent. Among around 340,000 clones listed, about 89% were seen once. The treatment: about 20 received Ad26.COV2.S at low or high dose, single or two shots; several received placebo; per-sample allocation not given. Sampling took place 63 days after the first vaccine or placebo injection. The material sequenced was peripheral blood, taken in a trial of Ad26.COV2.S vaccine versus placebo. The receptor set was obtained from a person between 18 and 65 years old who received the Ad26.COV2.S COVID-19 vaccine or a placebo.

V usage is TRBV7-2 and J usage is TRBJ2-5; D is possibly TRBD1 (6 bases). This CDR3 contains 13 residues. In germline, CDR1 is SGHTA, CDR2 FQGNSA. The V end lost 4 bases, the J end lost 5 bases, and 11 bases lay between the germline ends. In DNA form, the CDR3 reads TGTGCCAGCAGCTCCGACAGGAGGGAGACCCAGTACTTC. It encodes CASSSDRRETQYF.

The chain carries TRBV10-2 and TRBJ1-5, with a possible D match to TRBD1 (6 bases). V was pared by 5 bases and J by 3 bases, with 14 bases between. Germline CDR1 is WSHSY and CDR2 is SAAADI. The length of the CDR3 is 15 residues. The DNA for the CDR3 is TGCGCCAGCAGTAGTGGGGGGGCCAACAATCAGCCCCAGCATTTT. Its protein product is CASSSGGANNQPQHF.

V is TRBV5-1 and J is TRBJ2-7; D remains unclear. The V end was cut by 4 bases, the J end by 9 bases, with 14 bases between. CDR1 and CDR2 from the germline V gene are SGHRS and YFSETQ. The CDR3 runs to 12 residues. DNA for the CDR3: TGCGCCAGCAGCGACAAGGGCCCCGTGCAGTACTTC. As protein: CASSDKGPVQYF.

The CDR3 DNA sequence: TGTGCCAGCAGCAACAGGGGGAACACAGATACGCAGTATTTT. The encoded protein is CASSNRGNTDTQYF. This chain connects TRBV6-5 to TRBJ2-3; 8 nucleotides agree with TRBD1. The CDR3 length is 14 residues. V shed 6 bases, J shed 2 bases, and the junction held 4 bases outside the gene matches. CDR1 MNHEY and CDR2 SVGAGI come from the germline V gene.

The rearrangement uses TRBV9 and TRBJ2-7; the D is unclear. CDR1 is SGDLS and CDR2 is YYNGEE in the germline V gene. Trimming left V 0 bases short and J 0 bases short, with 7 bases between. The CDR3 sequence is 14 residues long. The CDR3 spells CASSVDSDSYEQYF. Here the CDR3 DNA reads TGTGCCAGCAGCGTAGACAGTGACTCCTACGAGCAGTACTTC.

This clone appeared once. The chain combines TRBV7-2 with TRBJ1-4, with TRBD1 as a possible D gene (6 bases). V was pared by 5 bases and J by 4 bases, with 11 bases between. The CDR3 length is 14 residues. The germline V gene encodes CDR1 SGHTA and CDR2 FQGNSA. CDR3 protein: CASSNTGNNEKLFF. DNA for the CDR3: TGTGCCAGCAGCAACACAGGGAATAATGAAAAACTGTTTTTT.

The chain carries TRBV18 and TRBJ1-1; D not resolved. The CDR3 length is 14 residues. V dropped 3 bases and J dropped 1 base, with 9 bases sitting between them. Germline V lookup: CDR1 KGHSH, CDR2 LQKENI. Written as DNA, the CDR3 is TGTGCCAGCTCACCCGGTGCAGGGAACACTGAAGCTTTCTTT. The encoded protein is CASSPGAGNTEAFF.

The genes are TRBV10-3 and TRBJ2-5; perhaps TRBD1 as D (6 bases). The germline CDR1 and CDR2 sequences are ENHRY and SYGVKD. The CDR3 extends over 15 amino acids. Trimming stripped 4 bases from V and 0 bases from J, with 12 bases between. Here the CDR3 reads CAISGGQGNQETQYF. Written as DNA, the CDR3 is TGTGCCATCAGTGGGGGCCAGGGGAACCAAGAGACCCAGTACTTC.

This chain links TRBV5-1 with TRBJ2-1, with 11 bases that match TRBD2. The J segment lost 7 bases and the V segment lost 5 bases, leaving 5 bases of the junction unmatched. The CDR3 totals 14 residues. Germline V gene sequence: CDR1 SGHRS, CDR2 YFSETQ. CDR3 residues: CASSTSGSRNEQFF. CDR3 in DNA: TGCGCCAGCAGTACTAGCGGGAGTAGGAATGAGCAGTTCTTC.

This chain joins TRBV28 and TRBJ2-3, with D perhaps matching TRBD1 (6 bases). The V gene's germline CDR1 is MDHEN and CDR2 SYDVKM. The CDR3 has 15 amino acids. Trimming shortened V by 2 bases and J by 1 base, and 10 bases separated the two germline ends. The CDR3 loop reads CASSLVAGGTDTQYF. CDR3 DNA sequence: TGTGCCAGCAGTTTAGTAGCAGGGGGCACAGATACGCAGTATTTT.

This chain uses TRBV2 with TRBJ2-7, with 10 bases that match TRBD2. Germline loops: CDR1 SNHLY, CDR2 FYNNEI. V was clipped by 7 bases and J by 2 bases; unmatched bases: 5. The CDR3 is 14 residues long. CDR3 region: CASTIAGGPYEQYF. The DNA for the CDR3 is TGTGCCAGCACTATAGCGGGGGGACCCTACGAGCAGTACTTC.

The chain combines TRBV28 with TRBJ1-5; weak D call: TRBD1 (5 bases). Trimming removed 0 bases at V and 8 bases at J, with 11 bases between. The CDR3 covers 14 residues. Germline-derived CDR1 and CDR2 are MDHEN and SYDVKM. As DNA, the CDR3 is TGTGCCAGCAGTTTATGGGAGGGGTCGGAGCCCCAGCATTTT. It is translated as CASSLWEGSEPQHF.

The chain combines TRBV6-5 with TRBJ1-2; no clear D. The V gene's germline CDR1 is MNHEY and CDR2 SVGAGI. CDR3 size: 13 residues. The ends were cut back, 6 bases at V and 5 bases at J, with 13 bases in the middle. The DNA for the CDR3 is TGTGCCAGCAGAGCGGGTCCTTCGTATGGCTACACCTTC. It is translated as CASRAGPSYGYTF.

The rearrangement joins TRBV10-3 to TRBJ2-7; the D gene is possibly TRBD1 (5 bases). The CDR3 extends over 15 amino acids. The V gene lost 4 bases and the J gene lost 2 bases, with 15 bases spanning the gap. Germline V lookup: CDR1 ENHRY, CDR2 SYGVKD. The CDR3 nucleotides are TGTGCCATCAGTGTAACTCAAACAGGTCCCTACGAGCAGTACTTC. It translates to CAISVTQTGPYEQYF.

This chain joins TRBV5-4 and TRBJ2-5, with D tentatively TRBD1 (6 bases). The CDR3 totals 15 residues. The V end lost 3 bases, the J end lost 4 bases, and 16 bases lay between the germline ends. The germline V gene has CDR1 SGHNT and CDR2 YYREEE (reference sequence). The CDR3 reads CASSSASGVRETQYF. CDR3 DNA: TGTGCCAGCAGCTCAGCCTCAGGGGTCCGAGAGACCCAGTACTTC. Full variable domain (remainder filled in from reference TRBV5-4 and TRBJ2-5): ETGVTQSPTHLIKTRGQQVTLRCSSQSGHNTVSWYQQALGQGPQFIFQYYREEENGRGNFPPRFSGLQFPNYSSELNVNALELDDSALYLCASSSASGVRETQYFGPGTRLLVL.

V gene TRBV19 combines with J gene TRBJ2-2; 9 nucleotides match TRBD1. The CDR3 runs 18 residues. Germline V gene sequence: CDR1 LNHDA, CDR2 SQIVND (reference sequence). V lost 3 bases to trimming and J lost 2 bases; unmatched junction nucleotides: 10. The CDR3, as DNA: TGTGCCAGTAGTATTGGTCGTTGGACAGGGGAAAACACCGGGGAGCTGTTTTTT. Translation: CASSIGRWTGENTGELFF.

As concerns this clone: This sample includes further DNA sequences coding for the same CDR3. V gene TRBV9 combines with J gene TRBJ1-3; D gene uncertain. CDR1 is SGDLS, CDR2 YYNGEE, per germline. CDR3 size: 13 residues. V was clipped by 0 bases and J by 1 base, with 2 bases between them. The CDR3 sequence is CASSVGSGNTIYF. CDR3 nucleotide sequence: TGTGCCAGCAGCGTAGGGTCTGGAAACACCATATATTTT.

The chain employs TRBV28 and TRBJ1-3, with a weak D call TRBD1 (6 bases). V was clipped by 2 bases and J by 3 bases, with 8 bases between them. The germline CDR1 and CDR2 sequences are MDHEN and SYDVKM. CDR3 size: 14 residues. The CDR3 region is CASSLAGDGNTIYF. The CDR3 nucleotides read TGTGCCAGCAGTTTAGCAGGGGATGGAAACACCATATATTTT.

The V gene is TRBV3-1 (or the pseudogene TRBV3-2), the J gene TRBJ1-2; TRBD1 might be the D (6 bases). CDR1 and CDR2 (germline): LGHDT, YNNKEL (reference sequence). V lost 0 bases to trimming and J lost 7 bases, with 12 bases between them. The CDR3 covers 14 residues. The CDR3 DNA follows: TGTGCCAGCAGCCAAGAACGGGGGCGGGGTGGCTACACCTTC. Translation gives CASSQERGRGGYTF.

The rearrangement links TRBV6-5 to TRBJ2-1; D is possibly TRBD1 (6 bases). In germline, CDR1 is MNHEY, CDR2 SVGAGI. Trimming pared 6 bases from V and 14 bases from J, leaving 14 bases between. The CDR3 is 11 residues long. CDR3 residues: CASSQTGKKFF. CDR3 nucleotide sequence: TGTGCCAGCAGCCAAACAGGGAAAAAGTTCTTC.

This clone is a singleton in its sample. DNA of the CDR3: TGTGCCAGCAGTCCCTCCGGGGGCGAGCCCTACGAGCAGTACTTC. It specifies CASSPSGGEPYEQYF. The chain combines TRBV27 with TRBJ2-7, with D tentatively TRBD1 or TRBD2 (6 bases each). CDR3 size: 15 residues. V was cut by 5 bases and J by 2 bases, with 16 bases left in between. Germline CDR1 reads MNHEY; CDR2 reads SMNVEV (reference sequence).

CDR3 coding DNA: TGTGCCAGCAGCCCGCAGGTATACATGAACACTGAAGCTTTCTTT. Translation gives CASSPQVYMNTEAFF. The chain recombines TRBV7-9 with TRBJ1-1, with D unclear. V lost 5 bases and J 0 bases, leaving 13 bases between the germline ends. This CDR3 contains 15 residues. CDR1 SEHNR and CDR2 FQNEAQ come from the germline V gene (reference sequence).

This clone was seen just once. This chain connects TRBV6-2 or TRBV6-3 to TRBJ2-5, with TRBD1 matching 8 bases. From germline, CDR1 is MNHEY and CDR2 SVGEGT. V was clipped by 0 bases and J by 5 bases; unmatched bases: 11. The CDR3 has 17 residues. The CDR3, as DNA: TGTGCCAGCAGTTACTCGAGTTTCAGGGGGCAGGAGGAGACCCAGTACTTC. Translating gives CASSYSSFRGQEETQYF.

V and J are TRBV3-1 (or the pseudogene TRBV3-2) and TRBJ1-1, with D uncertain. CDR3 size: 15 residues. Germline V gene data show CDR1 as LGHDT and CDR2 as YNNKEL (reference sequence). V lost 4 bases to trimming and J lost 4 bases, with 16 bases between them. The CDR3 DNA is TGTGCCAGCAGCCCTTACACCAGGTCGGGCACTGAAGCTTTCTTT. Residues: CASSPYTRSGTEAFF.

V usage is TRBV7-9 and J usage is TRBJ2-1, with 7 bases lining up with TRBD2. The CDR3 length is 17 residues. Trimming cost V 5 bases and J 3 bases; bases outside gene matches: 13. Germline V gene data show CDR1 as SEHNR and CDR2 as FQNEAQ (reference sequence). CDR3 loop: CASSPIAGRSRYNEQFF. CDR3 bases: TGTGCCAGCAGCCCGATAGCGGGCCGCTCCCGCTACAATGAGCAGTTCTTC.

This chain joins TRBV10-3 and TRBJ1-2, with a possible D match to TRBD1 (6 bases). Trimming cost V 2 bases and J 8 bases, with 12 bases left between them. The CDR3 totals 13 residues. Germline-derived CDR1 and CDR2 are ENHRY and SYGVKD. This chain's CDR3 is CAISERQDNGYTF. CDR3 DNA sequence: TGTGCCATCAGTGAGCGACAGGACAACGGCTACACCTTC.

The V gene is TRBV6-2 or TRBV6-3, the J gene TRBJ1-5; D is uncertain. Per germline, CDR1 MNHEY and CDR2 SVGEGT. V was pared by 3 bases and J by 5 bases, with 17 bases between. The CDR3 has 16 residues. As DNA, the CDR3 is TGTGCCAGCAGTTATTCCAGACCCACCAAGCATCAGCCCCAGCATTTT. This translates into CASSYSRPTKHQPQHF.

This chain links TRBV7-9 with TRBJ2-2; 9 nucleotides match TRBD1. The germline V gene has CDR1 SEHNR and CDR2 FQNEAQ (reference sequence). V shed 5 bases, J shed 4 bases, and the junction held 8 bases outside the gene matches. The CDR3 contains 16 residues. CDR3 loop: CASSRGTGSGTGELFF. The DNA for the CDR3 is TGTGCCAGCAGCCGGGGGACAGGGTCGGGCACCGGGGAGCTGTTTTTT.

The chain couples TRBV28 to TRBJ2-5; 7 nucleotides agree with TRBD1. J lost 5 bases, V lost 6 bases, and 6 bases had no gene match. Germline V gene data show CDR1 as MDHEN and CDR2 as SYDVKM. The CDR3 is 13 amino acids. The CDR3 spells CASRRQGWETQYF. CDR3 nucleotide sequence: TGTGCCAGCAGGCGACAGGGCTGGGAGACCCAGTACTTC.

This clone was picked up one time. The J gene is TRBJ2-7, the V gene TRBV24-1; 9 bases align to TRBD1. This CDR3 comprises 15 residues. With 5 bases clipped from V and 5 bases from J, the junction kept 9 bases outside the gene matches. CDR1 is KGHDR and CDR2 is SFDVKD in the germline V gene. CDR3 coding DNA: TGTGCCACCAGTGCTTCCGGGACAGGGCTTAACGAGCAGTACTTC. Its translation is CATSASGTGLNEQYF.

CDR3 protein: CASSLAGLLNTEAFF. In DNA form, the CDR3 reads TGTGCCAGCAGCTTAGCGGGACTCCTGAACACTGAAGCTTTCTTT. The chain couples TRBV7-9 to TRBJ1-1, with TRBD1 as a possible D gene (5 bases). Germline V gene data show CDR1 as SEHNR and CDR2 as FQNEAQ (reference sequence). V lost 0 bases to trimming and J lost 0 bases, with 8 bases between them. This CDR3 contains 15 residues.

The count of this clone is one. The chain has TRBV12-5 and TRBJ2-1, with 13 bases fitting TRBD2. With 5 bases clipped from V and 3 bases from J, the junction kept 7 bases outside the gene matches. This CDR3 region has 17 residues. The germline V gene encodes CDR1 LGHNT and CDR2 FRNRAP. In DNA form, the CDR3 reads TGTGCTAGTGGTCATAGGGGACTAGCGGGGTTCTACAATGAGCAGTTCTTC. This codes for CASGHRGLAGFYNEQFF.